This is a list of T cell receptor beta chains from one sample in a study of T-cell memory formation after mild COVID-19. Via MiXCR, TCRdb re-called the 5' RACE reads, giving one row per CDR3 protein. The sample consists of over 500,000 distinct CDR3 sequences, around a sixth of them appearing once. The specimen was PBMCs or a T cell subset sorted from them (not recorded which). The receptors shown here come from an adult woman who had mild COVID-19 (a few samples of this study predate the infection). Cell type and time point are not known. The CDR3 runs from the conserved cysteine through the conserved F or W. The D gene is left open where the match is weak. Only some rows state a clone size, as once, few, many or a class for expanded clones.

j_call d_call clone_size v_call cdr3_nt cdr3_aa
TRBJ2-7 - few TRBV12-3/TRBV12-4 TGTGCCAGCAGTTTAGTCGCCCGTCCCCCTAACTACGAGCAGTACTTC CASSLVARPPNYEQYF
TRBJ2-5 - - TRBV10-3 TGTGCCATCAGTGAAGGGACAAAAGCAGGGGAGACCCAGTACTTC CAISEGTKAGETQYF
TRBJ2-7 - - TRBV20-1 TGCAGTGGATTGGGGCTCAACTACGAGCAGTACTTC CSGLGLNYEQYF
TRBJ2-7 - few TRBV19 TGTGCCAGTAGTGTTCAGATCTCCTACGAGCAGTACTTC CASSVQISYEQYF
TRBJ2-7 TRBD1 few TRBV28 TGTGCCAGCAGTCCTAGGGGACAGGAGCTAGGCCACGAGCAGTACTTC CASSPRGQELGHEQYF
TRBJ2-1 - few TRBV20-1 TGCAGTGCTAGAGGTGCAGGTAGAACCTACAATGAGCAGTTCTTC CSARGAGRTYNEQFF
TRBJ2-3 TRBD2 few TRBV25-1 TGTGCCAGCAGTGAAATCGAAGCTAGCGGGGGCACAGATACGCAGTATTTT CASSEIEASGGTDTQYF
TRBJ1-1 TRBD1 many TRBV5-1 TGCGCCAGCAGCTTGGGGGGACAGGCAAAAACACGGACTTTCTTT CASSLGGQAKTRTFF
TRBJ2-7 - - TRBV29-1 TGCAGCGTTGAAGTTCGGGGGCAACTCTACGAGCAGTACTTC CSVEVRGQLYEQYF
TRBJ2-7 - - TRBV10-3 TGTGCCATCAGTGACCCCGGACAGTCCTACGAGCAGTACTTC CAISDPGQSYEQYF
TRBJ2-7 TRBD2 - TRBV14 TGTGCCAGCAGCCAAGAAGCAGCGGGAGGCCGTTACGAGCAGTACTTC CASSQEAAGGRYEQYF
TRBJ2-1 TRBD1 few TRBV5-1 TGCGCCAGCAGCCCGGGACAGGGGATTGAGCAGTTCTTC CASSPGQGIEQFF
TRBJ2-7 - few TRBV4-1 TGCGCCAGCAGCCACAAGGTAGTTTGGGGATACGAGCAGTACTTC CASSHKVVWGYEQYF
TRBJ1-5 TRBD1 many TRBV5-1 TGCGCCAGCAGCTCTGACAGGGGCCAGCCCCAGCATTTT CASSSDRGQPQHF
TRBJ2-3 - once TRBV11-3 TGTGCCAGCAGCTCTACGCTAGCAGTTACAGATACGCAGTATTTT CASSSTLAVTDTQYF
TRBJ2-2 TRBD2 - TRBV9 TGTGCCAGCAGCCCCACTAGCGGGAGGACCGGGGAGCTGTTTTTT CASSPTSGRTGELFF
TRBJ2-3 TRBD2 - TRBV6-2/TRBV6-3 TGTGCCAGCAGTCCCCGAGGAGCGGGAGACTCAGATACGCAGTATTTT CASSPRGAGDSDTQYF
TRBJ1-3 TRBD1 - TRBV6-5 TGTGCCAGCAGTTACGGACAGGGAGGAAGAGGAAACACCATATATTTT CASSYGQGGRGNTIYF
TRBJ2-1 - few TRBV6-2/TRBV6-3 TGTGCCAGCAGTTATATCTACAATGAGCAGTTCTTC CASSYIYNEQFF
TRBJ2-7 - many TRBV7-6 TGTGCCAGCAGCTTACTACCTAAGGCATCTAGGGGCGAGCAGTACTTC CASSLLPKASRGEQYF
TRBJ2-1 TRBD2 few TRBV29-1 TGCAGCGTTGAAGAAGTACTAGCGGGAGGTAATGAGCAGTTCTTC CSVEEVLAGGNEQFF
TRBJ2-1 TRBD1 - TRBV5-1 TGCGCCAGCAGCTTGGCCATGACAGGGGATCAAAGGGATGAGCAGTTCTTC CASSLAMTGDQRDEQFF
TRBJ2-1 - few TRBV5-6 TGTGCCAGCAGCTTCCGGGTTGTGGGAGGCTACAATGAGCAGTTCTTC CASSFRVVGGYNEQFF
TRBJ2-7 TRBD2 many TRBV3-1 TGTGCCAGCAGCCAAGAAGCGGGAGGCTCCTACGAGCAGTACTTC CASSQEAGGSYEQYF
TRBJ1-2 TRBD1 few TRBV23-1 TGCGCCAGCAGTCAATTGGACAGGGGCGCACACTATGGCTACACCTTC CASSQLDRGAHYGYTF
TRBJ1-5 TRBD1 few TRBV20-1 TGCAGTGCTAGAGGCCGGGACAGGGGCCAGCCCCAGCATTTT CSARGRDRGQPQHF
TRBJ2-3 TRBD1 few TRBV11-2 TGTGCCAGCAGCTACCGGACAGGGCAGAGTGCGCAGTATTTT CASSYRTGQSAQYF
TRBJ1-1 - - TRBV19 TGTGCCAGTAGCCAGGGAGGGGGAGCTTTCTTT CASSQGGGAFF
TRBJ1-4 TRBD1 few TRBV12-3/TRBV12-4 TGTGCCAGCAGTCTCGCGGGACAGGGTTCGTGGGGGAATGAAAAACTGTTTTTT CASSLAGQGSWGNEKLFF
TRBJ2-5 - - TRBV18 TGTGCCAGCTCACCACAAACCGGGCCAGTGGGGCACTTC CASSPQTGPVGHF
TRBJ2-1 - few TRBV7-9 TGTGCCAGCAGCCCTCACGGCTCCTACAATGAGCAGTTCTTC CASSPHGSYNEQFF
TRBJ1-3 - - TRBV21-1 TGTGCCAGCAGACGACGCGGGGGCTCTGGAAACACCATATATTTT CASRRRGGSGNTIYF
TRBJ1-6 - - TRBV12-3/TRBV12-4 TGTGCCAGCAGTGGGGGTACAGATAATTCACCCCTCCACTTT CASSGGTDNSPLHF
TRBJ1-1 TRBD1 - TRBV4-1 TGCGCCAGCAGCCAGAACCGGGACAGGGCAAATGAAGCTTTCTTT CASSQNRDRANEAFF
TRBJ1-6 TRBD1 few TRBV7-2 TGTGCCAGCAGCTTCCCTACGACAGGGAGGAATTCACCCCTCCACTTT CASSFPTTGRNSPLHF
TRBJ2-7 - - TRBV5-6 TGTGCCAGCAGCTTGGACGGAGGGGTGATCTACGAGCAGTACTTC CASSLDGGVIYEQYF
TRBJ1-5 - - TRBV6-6 TGTGCCAGCAGTTACGGGAGGGTGGCCAATCAGCCCCAGCATTTT CASSYGRVANQPQHF
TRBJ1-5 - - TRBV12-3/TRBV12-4 TGTGCCAGCAGTTTAAAGGGACTACAGCCCCAGCATTTT CASSLKGLQPQHF
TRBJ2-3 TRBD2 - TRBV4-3 TGCGCCAGCAGCCTTAGCGGGTGGGGTCATAGCACAGATACGCAGTATTTT CASSLSGWGHSTDTQYF
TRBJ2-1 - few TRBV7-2 TGTGCCAGCAGTTCCCGTTCGTTACGATCGGTCAATGAGCAGTTCTTC CASSSRSLRSVNEQFF